This T cell receptor (beta chain) is drawn from a study of blood T cells in healthy people across ages. Study summary: Roughly one uniquely barcoded beta molecule per two T cells was captured.

Study-wide results and limits: Possibly confounding the expanded clonotype changes was the fact that donor CMV status was unknown. Per-million-T-cell TCR beta diversity fell roughly linearly with age.

Alongside a J-beta primer mix, a sample-barcoded 5' primer served in a second PCR lasting about 6 to 11 cycles. Every single cDNA molecule received a tag from a template-switch adaptor with 12 random nucleotides. TCRdb called the 5' RACE reads again in MiXCR, with one record for every CDR3 protein. The sample holds 950,000 to 1,200,000 distinct CDR3 sequences, under 40% seen once. Germline loops: CDR1 MNHEY, CDR2 SMNVEV (reference sequence). The CDR3 length is 14 residues. As regards this clonotype: What it recognizes is unknown. Compared with germline, one end of the junction differs, possibly owing to a read error.

This receptor was identified in a man aged 18 to 30 in good health. The V call is TRBV27, the J call TRBJ2-3, with D perhaps matching TRBD1 (6 bases). Sequenced sample: blood. CDR3 in amino acids: CANSFRWGRDTQYF. DNA for the CDR3: TGTGCCAACAGTTTCCGTTGGGGGCGCGATACGCAGTATTTT.